The 2 T cell receptor beta chains in this list originate from one sample, sequenced in a study of radiation and T cells in renal cell carcinoma. Treatment of the sample: treatment-naive control, cytoreductive nephrectomy. TCRdb's table, derived via immunoSEQ multiplex PCR, lists solely in-frame clones and lacks some. Here the sample spans fewer than 10,000 clones, 65% being singletons. The specimen comprised tumor tissue, sampled from a patient whose treatment was nephrectomy without radiotherapy. These receptors all stem from a woman in her 70s with renal cell carcinoma.

This clone was counted between two and nine times. At one end, the junction sequence differs from germline, possibly due to a read error. CDR3 loop: CASSNRNLKPSF. Written as DNA, the CDR3 is TGTGCCAGCAGCAACAGGAATTTGAAGCCGTCCTTT. The gene calls are TRBV7-9 and TRBJ1-1, with D possibly matching TRBD1 (5 bases). The V gene's germline CDR1 is SEHNR and CDR2 FQNEAQ (reference sequence). The CDR3 is made up of 12 amino acids.

The V call is TRBV28, the J call TRBJ1-2; 7 bases match TRBD1. V lost 5 bases and J lost 5; bases outside the gene matches: 11. In germline, CDR1 is MDHEN, CDR2 SYDVKM. The CDR3 is 15 amino acids. CDR3 in DNA: TGTGCCAGCAGTCCATACAGGGGCGCTGGGTATGGCTACACCTTC. Translated, it gives CASSPYRGAGYGYTF.